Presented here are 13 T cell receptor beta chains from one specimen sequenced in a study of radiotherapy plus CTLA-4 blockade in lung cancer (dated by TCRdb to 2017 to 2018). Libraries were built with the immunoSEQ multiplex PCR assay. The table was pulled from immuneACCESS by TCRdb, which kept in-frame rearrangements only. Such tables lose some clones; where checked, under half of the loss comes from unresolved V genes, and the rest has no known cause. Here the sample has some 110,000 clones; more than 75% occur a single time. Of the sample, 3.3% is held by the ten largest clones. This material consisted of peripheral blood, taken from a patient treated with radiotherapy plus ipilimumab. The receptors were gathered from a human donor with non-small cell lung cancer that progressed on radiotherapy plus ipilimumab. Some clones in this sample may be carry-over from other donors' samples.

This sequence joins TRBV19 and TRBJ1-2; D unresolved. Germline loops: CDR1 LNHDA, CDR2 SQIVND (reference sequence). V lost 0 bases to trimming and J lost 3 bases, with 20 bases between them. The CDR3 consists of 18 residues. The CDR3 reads CASSIDQGVHPYYYGYTF. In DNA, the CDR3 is TGTGCCAGTAGTATAGATCAAGGAGTACATCCCTACTACTATGGCTACACCTTC.

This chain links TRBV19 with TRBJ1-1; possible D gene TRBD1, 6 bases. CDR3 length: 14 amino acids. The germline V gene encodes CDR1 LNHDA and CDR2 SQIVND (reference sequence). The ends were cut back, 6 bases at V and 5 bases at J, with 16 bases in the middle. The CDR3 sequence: CASRSTGGGTEAFF. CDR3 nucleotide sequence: TGTGCCAGTAGATCGACAGGAGGGGGGACTGAAGCTTTCTTT.

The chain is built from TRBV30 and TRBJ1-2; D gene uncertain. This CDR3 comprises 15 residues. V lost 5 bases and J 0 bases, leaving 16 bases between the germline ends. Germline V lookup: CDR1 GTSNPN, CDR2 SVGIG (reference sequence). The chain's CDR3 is CAWSLIGRANYGYTF. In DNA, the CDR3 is TGTGCCTGGTCTTTGATAGGAAGAGCTAACTATGGCTACACCTTC.

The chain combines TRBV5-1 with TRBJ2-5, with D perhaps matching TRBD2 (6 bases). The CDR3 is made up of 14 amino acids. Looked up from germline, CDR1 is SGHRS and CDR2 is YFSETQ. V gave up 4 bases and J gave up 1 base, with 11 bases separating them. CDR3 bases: TGCGCCAGCAGCCCCGGGCGGGGCCAAGAGACCCAGTACTTC. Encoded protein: CASSPGRGQETQYF.

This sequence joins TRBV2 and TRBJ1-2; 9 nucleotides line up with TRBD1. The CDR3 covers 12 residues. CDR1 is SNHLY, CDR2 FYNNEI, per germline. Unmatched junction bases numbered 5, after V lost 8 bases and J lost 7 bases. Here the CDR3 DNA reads TGTGCCAGCGCTGGACAGGGGTTTGGCTACACCTTC. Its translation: CASAGQGFGYTF.

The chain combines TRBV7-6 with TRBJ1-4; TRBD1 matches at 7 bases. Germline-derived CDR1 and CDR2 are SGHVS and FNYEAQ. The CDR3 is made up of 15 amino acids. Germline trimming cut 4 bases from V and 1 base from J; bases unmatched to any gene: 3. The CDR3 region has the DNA TGTGCCAGCAGCTCGACAGGGCTAACTAATGAAAAACTGTTTTTT. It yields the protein CASSSTGLTNEKLFF.

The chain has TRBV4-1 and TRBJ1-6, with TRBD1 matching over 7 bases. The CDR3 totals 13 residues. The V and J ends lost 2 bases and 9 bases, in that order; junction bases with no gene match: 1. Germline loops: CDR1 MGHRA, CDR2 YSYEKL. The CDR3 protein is CASSQRDSSPLHF. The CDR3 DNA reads TGCGCCAGCAGCCAAAGGGACAGTTCACCCCTCCACTTT.

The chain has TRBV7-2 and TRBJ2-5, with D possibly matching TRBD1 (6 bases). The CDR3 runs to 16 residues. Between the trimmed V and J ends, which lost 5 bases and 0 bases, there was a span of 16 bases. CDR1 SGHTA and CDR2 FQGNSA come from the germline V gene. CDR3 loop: CASSRELGQNQETQYF. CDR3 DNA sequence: TGTGCCAGCAGCCGAGAACTTGGACAGAACCAAGAGACCCAGTACTTC.

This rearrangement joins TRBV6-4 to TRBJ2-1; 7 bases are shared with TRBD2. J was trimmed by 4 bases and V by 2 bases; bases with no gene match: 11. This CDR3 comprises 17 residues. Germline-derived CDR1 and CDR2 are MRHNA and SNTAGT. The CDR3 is CASSDPLSERGYNEQFF. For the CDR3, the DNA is TGTGCCAGCAGTGACCCCCTTAGCGAGCGGGGATACAATGAGCAGTTCTTC.

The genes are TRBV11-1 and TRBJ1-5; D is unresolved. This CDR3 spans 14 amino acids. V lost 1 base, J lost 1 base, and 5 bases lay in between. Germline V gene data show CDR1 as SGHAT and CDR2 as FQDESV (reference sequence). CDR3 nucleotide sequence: TGTGCCAGCAGCTTAGGGGCCAGCAATCAGCCCCAGCATTTT. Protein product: CASSLGASNQPQHF.

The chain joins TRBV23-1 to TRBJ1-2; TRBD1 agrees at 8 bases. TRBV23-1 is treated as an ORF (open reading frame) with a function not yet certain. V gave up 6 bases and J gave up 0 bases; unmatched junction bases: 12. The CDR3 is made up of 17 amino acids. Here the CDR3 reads CASSTDRGLGANYGYTF. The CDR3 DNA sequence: TGCGCCAGCAGCACCGACAGGGGCTTGGGAGCTAACTATGGCTACACCTTC.

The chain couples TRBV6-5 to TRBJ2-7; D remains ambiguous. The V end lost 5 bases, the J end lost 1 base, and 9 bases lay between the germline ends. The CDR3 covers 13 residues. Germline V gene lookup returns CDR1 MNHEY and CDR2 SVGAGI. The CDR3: CASSPGQSYEQYF. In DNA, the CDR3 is TGTGCCAGCAGTCCGGGCCAGTCCTACGAGCAGTACTTC.

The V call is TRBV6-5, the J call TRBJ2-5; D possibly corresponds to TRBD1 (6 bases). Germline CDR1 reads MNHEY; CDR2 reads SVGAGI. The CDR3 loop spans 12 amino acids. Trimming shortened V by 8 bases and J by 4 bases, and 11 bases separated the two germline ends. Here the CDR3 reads CASLGAGETQYF. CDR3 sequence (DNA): TGTGCCAGCCTGGGGGCTGGAGAGACCCAGTACTTC.